This TCR beta chain was sequenced during a study of post-analysis software for immune sequencing data. The study's findings and limits: Comparison of patients with controls showed five TRBV segments more frequent in patients, TRBV5-6, TRBV5-1 and TRBV20-1 among them.

cDNA libraries of TCR beta carried unique molecular identifiers. T cells numbering roughly 1 to 10 million yielded cDNA molecules that totaled around 500,000. Via MiXCR, TCRdb re-called the PCR reads, giving one row per CDR3 protein. The top ten hold roughly 4.4% of the sample, which has 650,000 to 900,000 distinct CDR3 sequences, 46% seen once. CDR1 is LGHNA, CDR2 YSLEER, per germline. CDR3 length: 15 residues. A note on this clonotype: Its antigen is not known.

The rearrangement uses TRBV4-3 and TRBJ2-5; maybe TRBD1 (6 bases). TRBJ2-7 explains the end of the DNA better; the J call may be wrong. The receptor's source is a girl aged 5-17 years with multiple sclerosis. Source material: blood. The CDR3 sequence: CASSPGIWGRYEQYF. CDR3 bases: TGCGCCAGCAGCCCCGGTATCTGGGGGCGGTACGAGCAGTACTTC.